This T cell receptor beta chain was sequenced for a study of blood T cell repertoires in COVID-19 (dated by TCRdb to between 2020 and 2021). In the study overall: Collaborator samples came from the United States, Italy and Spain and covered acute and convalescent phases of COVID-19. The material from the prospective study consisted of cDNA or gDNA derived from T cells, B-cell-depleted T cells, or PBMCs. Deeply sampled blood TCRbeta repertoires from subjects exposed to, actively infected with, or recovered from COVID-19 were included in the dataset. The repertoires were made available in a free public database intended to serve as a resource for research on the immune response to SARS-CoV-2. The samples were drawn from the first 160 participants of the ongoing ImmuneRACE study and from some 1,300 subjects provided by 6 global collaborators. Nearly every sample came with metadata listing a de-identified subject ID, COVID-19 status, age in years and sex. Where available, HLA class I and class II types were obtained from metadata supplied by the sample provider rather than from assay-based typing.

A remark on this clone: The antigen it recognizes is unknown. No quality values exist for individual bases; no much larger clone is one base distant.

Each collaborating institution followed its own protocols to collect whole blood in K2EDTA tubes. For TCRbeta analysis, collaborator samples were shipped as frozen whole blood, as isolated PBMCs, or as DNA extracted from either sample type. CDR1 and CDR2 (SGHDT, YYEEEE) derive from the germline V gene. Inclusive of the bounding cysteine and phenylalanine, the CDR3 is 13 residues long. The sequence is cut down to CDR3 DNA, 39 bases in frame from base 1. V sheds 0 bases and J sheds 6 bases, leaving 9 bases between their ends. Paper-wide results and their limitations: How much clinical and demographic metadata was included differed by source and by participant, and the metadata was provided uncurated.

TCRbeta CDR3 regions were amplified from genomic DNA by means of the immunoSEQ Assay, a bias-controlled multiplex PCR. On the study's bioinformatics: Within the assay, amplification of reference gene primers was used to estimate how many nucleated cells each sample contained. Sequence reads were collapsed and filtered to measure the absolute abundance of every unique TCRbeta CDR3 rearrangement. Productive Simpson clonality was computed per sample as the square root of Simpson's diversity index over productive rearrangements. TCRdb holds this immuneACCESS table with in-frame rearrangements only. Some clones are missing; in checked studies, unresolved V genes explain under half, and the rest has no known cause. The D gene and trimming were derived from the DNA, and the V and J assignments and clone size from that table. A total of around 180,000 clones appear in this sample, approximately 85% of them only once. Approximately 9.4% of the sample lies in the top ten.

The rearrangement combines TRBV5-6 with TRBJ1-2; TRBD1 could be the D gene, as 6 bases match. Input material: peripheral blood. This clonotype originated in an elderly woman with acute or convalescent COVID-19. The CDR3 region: CASSLDRDDGYTF. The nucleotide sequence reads TGTGCCAGCAGCTTGGACAGGGATGATGGCTACACCTTC.